This TCR beta chain comes out of a study of cytomegalovirus exposure and HLA in healthy donors. Trimming cost V 2 bases and J 7 bases; bases outside gene matches: 11. CDR1 is GTSNPN and CDR2 is SVGIG in the germline V gene (reference sequence). The CDR3 consists of 15 residues. PCR employed 60 Vbeta and 13 Jbeta primers. Only in-frame clones appear in the TCRdb table, and some are missing; sequencing was by immunoSEQ multiplex PCR. Here the sample spans 200,000 or so clones, approximately 80% being singletons. This clonotype originated in a boy aged 2 to 10 in good health and CMV-seronegative. The material sequenced was PBMCs. The chain links TRBV30 to TRBJ1-2; 9 bases line up with TRBD1. CDR3 region: CAWSFRDRDASGYTF. DNA for the CDR3: TGTGCCTGGAGTTTCCGGGACAGGGACGCCAGTGGCTACACCTTC.